One and the same sample provided the 17 T cell receptor beta chains below, sequenced in a study of tumour-infiltrating T cells in Burkitt lymphoma. Some clones are missing from TCRdb's copy, which holds only in-frame ones; the method was immunoSEQ multiplex PCR. Here the sample spans 15,000 to 20,000 clones, about 80% being singletons. The sample comprised tumor tissue. These receptors were obtained from a human donor with diffuse large B-cell lymphoma.

This sequence joins TRBV4-3 and TRBJ1-2; D is perhaps TRBD1 (5 bases). Germline CDR1 LGHNA, CDR2 YSLEER. With 0 bases removed from V and 4 bases from J, the gap between germline ends came to 12 bases. The CDR3 totals 15 residues. DNA of the CDR3: TGCGCCAGCAGCCAAGACGAAGGGGCCCGCTATGGCTACACCTTC. Translated: CASSQDEGARYGYTF.

The V call is TRBV5-5, the J call TRBJ2-7; D is ambiguous. Germline CDR1 reads SGHKS; CDR2 reads YYEKEE (reference sequence). The CDR3 is 14 amino acids. V lost 1 base and J 0 bases, leaving 8 bases between the germline ends. This CDR3 reads CASSLSADSYEQYF. CDR3 sequence (DNA): TGTGCCAGCAGCTTGTCGGCAGACTCCTACGAGCAGTACTTC.

The V call is TRBV9, the J call TRBJ2-7; 9 bases are shared with TRBD1. Trimming at V came to 2 bases and at J to 3 bases, leaving 6 bases not matched to a gene. Germline V gene data show CDR1 as SGDLS and CDR2 as YYNGEE. The CDR3 is 15 residues long. The CDR3 reads CASSVGGQGYYEQYF. The DNA for the CDR3 is TGTGCCAGCAGCGTCGGAGGACAGGGGTACTACGAGCAGTACTTC.

The chain combines TRBV4-1 with TRBJ1-1, with D perhaps matching TRBD1 (5 bases). Looked up from germline, CDR1 is MGHRA and CDR2 is YSYEKL. The CDR3 is made up of 16 amino acids. Trimming removed 1 base at V and 4 bases at J, with 16 bases between. CDR3 in DNA: TGCGCCAGCAGCCAAGCAGGGTACGGGGGGGTCACTGAAGCTTTCTTT. Translating it yields CASSQAGYGGVTEAFF.

V usage is TRBV7-9 and J usage is TRBJ1-1; 7 positions agree with TRBD1. V shed 1 base, J shed 0 bases, and the junction held 2 bases outside the gene matches. Germline CDR1 SEHNR, CDR2 FQNEAQ (reference sequence). The CDR3 is 15 amino acids. Here the CDR3 reads CASSLGQGVNTEAFF. The DNA for the CDR3 is TGTGCCAGCAGCTTAGGACAGGGAGTGAACACTGAAGCTTTCTTT.

V is TRBV11-2 and J is TRBJ2-1; TRBD2 is a possible D gene (6 bases). There are 16 residues in the CDR3. CDR1 and CDR2 (germline): SGHAT, FQNNGV. Trimming shortened V by 5 bases and J by 7 bases, and 21 bases separated the two germline ends. The CDR3 loop is CASSLTGTLPLNEQFF. The CDR3 nucleotides are TGTGCCAGCAGCCTGACCGGGACTTTACCCCTTAATGAGCAGTTCTTC.

The V gene is TRBV6-4, the J gene TRBJ2-3, with 8 bases aligning to TRBD2. The CDR3 has 15 residues. The germline V gene has CDR1 MRHNA and CDR2 SNTAGT. Trimming took 2 bases from V and 6 from J; bases not matched to a gene: 7. In DNA, the CDR3 is TGTGCCAGCAGTGACATAGCGGGAAAGGAGGATACGCAGTATTTT. Its protein is CASSDIAGKEDTQYF.

The chain uses TRBV6-5 and TRBJ1-1; D ambiguous. The CDR3 runs 14 residues. Per germline, CDR1 MNHEY and CDR2 SVGAGI. V was pared by 0 bases and J by 2 bases, with 7 bases between. The CDR3 DNA reads as TGTGCCAGCAGTTACTCAGAGTATAACACTGAAGCTTTCTTT. Translated: CASSYSEYNTEAFF.

The rearrangement joins TRBV29-1 to TRBJ2-1; TRBD2 matches 12 bases. There are 14 residues in the CDR3. Unmatched junction bases numbered 3, after V lost 5 bases and J lost 4 bases. Germline-derived CDR1 and CDR2 are SQVTM and ANQGSEA. CDR3 loop: CSVLTSGSYNEQFF. For the CDR3, the DNA is TGCAGCGTTTTGACTAGCGGGAGTTACAATGAGCAGTTCTTC.

The V call is TRBV6-5, the J call TRBJ2-3, with D tentatively TRBD2 (5 bases). This CDR3 is built from 14 residues. V gave up 8 bases and J gave up 0 bases, with 12 bases separating them. Germline assignment: CDR1 MNHEY and CDR2 SVGAGI. Here the CDR3 reads CASATGGSTDTQYF. CDR3 DNA: TGTGCCAGCGCCACTGGCGGGAGCACAGATACGCAGTATTTT.

This clone appeared once. The chain combines TRBV2 with TRBJ2-7; the D call may be TRBD1 or TRBD2 (6 bases each). This CDR3 has 12 residues. CDR1 is SNHLY, CDR2 FYNNEI, per germline. Deletions cut 11 bases from V and 4 bases from J, with 15 bases between. Here the CDR3 DNA reads TGTGCCGGGGGGCAGGGGACTTACGAGCAGTACTTC. Encoded protein: CAGGQGTYEQYF.

Comments on this clone: At one boundary the junction diverges from the germline segment, which might be a read error. This chain joins TRBV9 and TRBJ2-5; no firm D call. The germline CDR1 and CDR2 sequences are SGDLS and YYNGEE. This CDR3 is 12 amino acids long. For the CDR3, the DNA is TGTGCCAGCAGCCCATTCAGAAGGATAACGCACTTC. Protein: CASSPFRRITHF.

V and J are TRBV18 and TRBJ2-6; the D is unclear. This CDR3 is 13 amino acids long. The V end lost 8 bases, the J end lost 4 bases, and 9 bases lay between the germline ends. CDR1 is KGHSH and CDR2 is LQKENI in the germline V gene. CDR3 amino acids: CASDLSGANVLTF. The CDR3 DNA reads as TGTGCCAGCGATCTATCCGGGGCCAACGTCCTGACTTTC.

The V and J genes are TRBV10-1 and TRBJ2-7, with a tentative D call TRBD2 (5 bases). From germline, CDR1 is WNHNN and CDR2 SYGVQD (reference sequence). V shed 0 bases and J shed 6 bases, with 15 bases lying between them. The CDR3 runs to 15 residues. The CDR3 is CASSESGVNPLEQYF. As DNA, the CDR3 is TGCGCCAGCAGTGAGTCCGGGGTGAACCCTCTCGAGCAGTACTTC.

The rearrangement joins TRBV6-5 to TRBJ1-2; weak D call: TRBD1 (6 bases). Germline V gene lookup returns CDR1 MNHEY and CDR2 SVGAGI. V was pared by 7 bases and J by 4 bases, with 19 bases between. The CDR3 has 15 residues. The DNA of the CDR3 is TGTGCCAGCACCACCCTGGACAGCCATATCTATGGCTACACCTTC. Protein sequence: CASTTLDSHIYGYTF.

This clone occurred a few times. The V call is TRBV9, the J call TRBJ2-7; D not resolved. The germline CDR1 and CDR2 sequences are SGDLS and YYNGEE. CDR3 length equals 13 residues. V lost 3 bases to trimming and J lost 2 bases, with 9 bases between them. The CDR3 spells CASSASPTYEQYF. The CDR3 bases are TGTGCCAGCAGCGCTTCACCGACCTACGAGCAGTACTTC.

The V call is TRBV7-6, the J call TRBJ2-3, with a weak D call TRBD2 (7 bases). The V gene lost 1 base and the J gene lost 2 bases, with 19 bases spanning the gap. The CDR3 has 18 residues. Germline V gene lookup returns CDR1 SGHVS and CDR2 FNYEAQ. CDR3 sequence reads: CASSLVGPKGGITDTQYF. The CDR3 DNA sequence: TGTGCCAGCAGCTTAGTCGGCCCGAAGGGGGGGATCACAGATACGCAGTATTTT.